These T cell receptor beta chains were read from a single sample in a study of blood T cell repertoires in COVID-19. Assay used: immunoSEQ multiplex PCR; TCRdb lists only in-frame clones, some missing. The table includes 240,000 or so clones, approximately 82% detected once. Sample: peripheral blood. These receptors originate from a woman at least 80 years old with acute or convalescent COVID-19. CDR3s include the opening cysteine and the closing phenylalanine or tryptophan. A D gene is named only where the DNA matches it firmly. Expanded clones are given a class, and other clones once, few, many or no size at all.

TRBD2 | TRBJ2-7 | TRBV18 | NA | TGTGCCAGCTCGGTAAAGCGGGAGAAGAGCGAGCAGTACTTC | CASSVKREKSEQYF
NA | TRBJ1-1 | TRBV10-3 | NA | TGTGCCATCAGTGCCACCGACAGAAAGAACACTGAAGCTTTCTTT | CAISATDRKNTEAFF
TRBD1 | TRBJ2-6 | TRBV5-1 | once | TGCGCCAGCAGCTTTGGGACAGGGGGCGCCTCTGGGGCCAACGTCCTGACTTTC | CASSFGTGGASGANVLTF
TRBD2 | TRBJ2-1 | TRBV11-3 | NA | TGTGCCAGCAGCCGGGACACCCGACTAGCGGGAGGAACCTACAATGAGCAGTTCTTC | CASSRDTRLAGGTYNEQFF
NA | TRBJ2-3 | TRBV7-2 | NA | TGTGCCAGCAGCTTAGCGTACACAGATACGCAGTATTTT | CASSLAYTDTQYF
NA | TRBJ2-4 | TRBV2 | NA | TGTGCCAGCAGTGAATTTGTAGGGGTGGCCAAAAACATTCAGTACTTC | CASSEFVGVAKNIQYF
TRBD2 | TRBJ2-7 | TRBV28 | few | TGTGCCAGCACCCCAACTAGCGGCGGCTCCTACGAGCAGTACTTC | CASTPTSGGSYEQYF
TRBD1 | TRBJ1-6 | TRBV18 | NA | TGTGCCAGCTCACCACGTCCAGGGGGCGACTATAATTCACCCCTCCACTTT | CASSPRPGGDYNSPLHF
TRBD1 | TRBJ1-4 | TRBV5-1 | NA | TGCGCCAGCAGCTTGGCCCCTTCGGGACAGGGGGAGTCTACGCGTGAAAAACTGTTTTTT | CASSLAPSGQGESTREKLFF
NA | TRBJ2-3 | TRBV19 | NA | TGTGCCAGTAGTATGGTCGACAGTTCCACAGATACGCAGTATTTT | CASSMVDSSTDTQYF
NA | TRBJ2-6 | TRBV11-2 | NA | TGTGCCAGCAGCTTAGATAGCAGGACCTCTAGCGGGGCCAACGTCCTGACTTTC | CASSLDSRTSSGANVLTF
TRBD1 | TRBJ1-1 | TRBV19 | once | TGTGCCAGTATCCCAAGACAGGGGGCATTGAACACTGAAGCTTTCTTT | CASIPRQGALNTEAFF
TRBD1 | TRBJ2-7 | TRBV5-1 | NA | TGCGCCAGCCGGGACAGGGTCTACGAGCAGTACTTC | CASRDRVYEQYF
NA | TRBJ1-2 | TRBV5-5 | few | TGTGCCAGCAGCTTGGGGACACGAGACTATGGCTACACCTTC | CASSLGTRDYGYTF
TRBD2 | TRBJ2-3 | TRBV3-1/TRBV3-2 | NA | TGTGCCAGCAGCCCGCAGGGATCGAGCGGGAGGTACACAGATACGCAGTATTTT | CASSPQGSSGRYTDTQYF
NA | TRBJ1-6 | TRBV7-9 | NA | TGTGCCAGCAGCTTCAGCGGTTGGGGGGATTCACCCCTCCACTTT | CASSFSGWGDSPLHF
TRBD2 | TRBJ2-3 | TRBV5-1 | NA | TGCGCCAGCAGCTCGACTAGCGGGGGGGCCTATTTT | CASSSTSGGAYF
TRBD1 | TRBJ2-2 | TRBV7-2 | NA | TGTGCCAGCACCTTAGACAGGGGGTTCACCGGGGAGCTGTTTTTT | CASTLDRGFTGELFF
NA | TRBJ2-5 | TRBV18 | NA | TGTGCCAGCTCGCCAGACAGACAAGAGACCCAGTACTTC | CASSPDRQETQYF
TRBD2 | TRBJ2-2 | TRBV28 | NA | TGTGCCAGCACCAGCGGGGGGGGCGCCCTCACCGGGGAGCTGTTTTTT | CASTSGGGALTGELFF
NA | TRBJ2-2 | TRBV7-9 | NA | TGTGCCAGCAGCCCGGGACTCCGGGCGGGGGAGCTGTTTTTT | CASSPGLRAGELFF
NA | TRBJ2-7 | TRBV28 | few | TGTGCCAGCGAGACAGTCGACTCCTACGAGCAGTACTTC | CASETVDSYEQYF
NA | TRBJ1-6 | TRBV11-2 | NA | TGTGCCAGCAGCTTAGATTATAGATCACCCCTCCACTTT | CASSLDYRSPLHF
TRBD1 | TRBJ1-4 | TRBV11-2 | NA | TGTGCCAGCAGCTTCGGACAGGGGCAACCCCCGAAACTGTTTTTT | CASSFGQGQPPKLFF